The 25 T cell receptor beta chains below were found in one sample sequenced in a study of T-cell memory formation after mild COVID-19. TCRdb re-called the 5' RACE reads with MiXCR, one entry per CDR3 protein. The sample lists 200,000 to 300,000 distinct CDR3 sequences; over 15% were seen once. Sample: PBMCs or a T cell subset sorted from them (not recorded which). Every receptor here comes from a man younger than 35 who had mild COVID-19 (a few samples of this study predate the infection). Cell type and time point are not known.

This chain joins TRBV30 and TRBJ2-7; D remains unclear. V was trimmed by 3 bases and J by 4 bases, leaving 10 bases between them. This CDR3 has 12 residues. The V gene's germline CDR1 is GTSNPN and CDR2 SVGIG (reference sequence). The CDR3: CAWSPGPYEQYF. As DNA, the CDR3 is TGTGCCTGGAGCCCTGGACCGTACGAGCAGTACTTC.

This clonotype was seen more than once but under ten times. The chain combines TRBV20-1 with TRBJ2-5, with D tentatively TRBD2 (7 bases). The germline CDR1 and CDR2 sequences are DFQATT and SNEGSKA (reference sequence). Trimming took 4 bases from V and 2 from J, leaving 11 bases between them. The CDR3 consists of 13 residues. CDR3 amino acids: CSATGEGQETQYF. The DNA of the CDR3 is TGCAGTGCTACAGGGGAGGGGCAAGAGACCCAGTACTTC.

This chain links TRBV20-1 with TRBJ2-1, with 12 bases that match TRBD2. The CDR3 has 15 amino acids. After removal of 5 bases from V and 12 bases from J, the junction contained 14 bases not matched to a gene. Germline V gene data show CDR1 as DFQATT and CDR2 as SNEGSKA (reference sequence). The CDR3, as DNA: TGCAGTGCTGGGAAGACTAGCGGGGGTATTAAGGGGCAGTTCTTC. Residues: CSAGKTSGGIKGQFF.

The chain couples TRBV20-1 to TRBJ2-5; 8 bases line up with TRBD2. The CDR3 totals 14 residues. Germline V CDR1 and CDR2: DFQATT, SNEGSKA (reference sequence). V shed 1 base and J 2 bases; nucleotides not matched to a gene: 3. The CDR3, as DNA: TGCAGTGCTAGAGGGACTAGCTTACAAGAGACCCAGTACTTC. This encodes CSARGTSLQETQYF.

CDR3 DNA: TGTGCCAGTAGTATTGGGGGGAGGAGCACTGAAGCTTTCTTT. Protein sequence: CASSIGGRSTEAFF. This chain connects TRBV19 to TRBJ1-1, with a tentative D call TRBD1 (5 bases). V was shortened by 3 bases and J by 4 bases, with 12 bases between the two germline ends. Looked up from germline, CDR1 is LNHDA and CDR2 is SQIVND (reference sequence). This CDR3 contains 14 residues.

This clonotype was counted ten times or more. The CDR3 DNA sequence: TGTGCCAGCAGTATGTCTGGGAGCGGGGGTGGCGTAGAGACCCAGTACTTC. It yields the protein CASSMSGSGGGVETQYF. The chain links TRBV27 to TRBJ2-5, with 8 bases that match TRBD2. Germline V gives CDR1 MNHEY, CDR2 SMNVEV (reference sequence). After removal of 5 bases from V and 4 bases from J, the junction contained 15 bases not matched to a gene. CDR3 size: 17 residues.

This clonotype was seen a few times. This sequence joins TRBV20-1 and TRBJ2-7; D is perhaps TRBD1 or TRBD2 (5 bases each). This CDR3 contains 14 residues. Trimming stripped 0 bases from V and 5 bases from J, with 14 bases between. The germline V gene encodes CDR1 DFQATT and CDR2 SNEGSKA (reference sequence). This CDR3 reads CSARDPGGINEQYF. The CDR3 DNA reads TGCAGTGCTAGAGATCCTGGGGGAATCAACGAGCAGTACTTC.

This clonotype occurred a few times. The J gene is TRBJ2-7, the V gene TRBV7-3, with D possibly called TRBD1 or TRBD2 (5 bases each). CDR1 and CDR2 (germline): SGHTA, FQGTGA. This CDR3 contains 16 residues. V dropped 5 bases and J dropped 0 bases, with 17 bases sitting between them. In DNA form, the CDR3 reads TGTGCCAGCAGCAGGGATGGGACGGGCAGCTCCTACGAGCAGTACGTC. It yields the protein CASSRDGTGSSYEQYV.

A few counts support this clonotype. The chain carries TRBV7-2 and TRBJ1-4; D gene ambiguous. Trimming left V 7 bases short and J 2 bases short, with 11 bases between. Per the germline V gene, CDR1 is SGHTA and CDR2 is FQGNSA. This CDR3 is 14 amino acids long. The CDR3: CASKYGATNEKLFF. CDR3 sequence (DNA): TGTGCCAGCAAATACGGAGCCACTAATGAAAAACTGTTTTTT. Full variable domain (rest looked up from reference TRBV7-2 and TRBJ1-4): GAGVSQSPSNKVTEKGKDVELRCDPISGHTALYWYRQSLGQGLEFLIYFQGNSAPDKSGLPSDRFSAERTGGSVSTLTIQRTQQEDSAVYLCASKYGATNEKLFFGSGTQLSVL.

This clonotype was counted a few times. In nucleotides, the CDR3 is TGTGCCAGCAGCTTGACGGGGGGCGTAAGGGAGCTGTTTTTT. Amino acid sequence: CASSLTGGVRELFF. This sequence joins TRBV5-5 and TRBJ2-2; weak D call: TRBD2 (7 bases). The ends were cut back, 1 base at V and 9 bases at J, with 13 bases in the middle. The germline V gene has CDR1 SGHKS and CDR2 YYEKEE (reference sequence). The CDR3 runs 14 residues.

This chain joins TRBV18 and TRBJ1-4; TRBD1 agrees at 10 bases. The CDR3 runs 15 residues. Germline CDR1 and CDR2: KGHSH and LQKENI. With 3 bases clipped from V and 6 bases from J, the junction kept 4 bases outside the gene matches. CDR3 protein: CASSPSTGGDEKLFF. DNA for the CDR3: TGTGCCAGCTCACCCTCGACAGGGGGCGATGAAAAACTGTTTTTT.

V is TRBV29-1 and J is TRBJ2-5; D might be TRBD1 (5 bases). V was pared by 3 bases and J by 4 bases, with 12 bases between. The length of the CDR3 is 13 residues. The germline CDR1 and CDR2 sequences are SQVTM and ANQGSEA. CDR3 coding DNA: TGCAGCGTTGACAGGGTGGTAGGAGAGACCCAGTACTTC. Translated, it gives CSVDRVVGETQYF.

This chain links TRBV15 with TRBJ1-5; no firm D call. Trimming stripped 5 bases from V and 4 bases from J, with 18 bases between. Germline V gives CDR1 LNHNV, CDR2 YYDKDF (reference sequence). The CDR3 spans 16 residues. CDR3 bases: TGTGCCACCAGCGCGCGGTTATCGTCGGGGAATCAGCCCCAGCATTTT. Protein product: CATSARLSSGNQPQHF.

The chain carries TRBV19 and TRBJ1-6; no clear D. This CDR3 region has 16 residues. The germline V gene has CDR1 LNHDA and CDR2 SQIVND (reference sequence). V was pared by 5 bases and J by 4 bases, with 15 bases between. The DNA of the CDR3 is TGTGCCAGTAGTTCCTCCTCGGTTGCTTATAATTCACCCCTCCACTTT. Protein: CASSSSSVAYNSPLHF. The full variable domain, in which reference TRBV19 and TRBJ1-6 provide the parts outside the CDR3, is DGGITQSPKYLFRKEGQNVTLSCEQNLNHDAMYWYRQDPGQGLRLIYYSQIVNDFQKGDIAEGYSVSREKKESFPLTVTSAQKNPTAFYLCASSSSSVAYNSPLHFGNGTRLTVT.

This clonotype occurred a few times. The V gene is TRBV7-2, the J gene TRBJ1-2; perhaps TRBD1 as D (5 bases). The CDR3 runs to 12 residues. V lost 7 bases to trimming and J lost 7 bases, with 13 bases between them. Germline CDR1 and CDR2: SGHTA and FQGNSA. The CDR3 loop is CASTIGGGGYTF. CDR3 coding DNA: TGTGCCAGCACCATCGGGGGAGGTGGCTACACCTTC.

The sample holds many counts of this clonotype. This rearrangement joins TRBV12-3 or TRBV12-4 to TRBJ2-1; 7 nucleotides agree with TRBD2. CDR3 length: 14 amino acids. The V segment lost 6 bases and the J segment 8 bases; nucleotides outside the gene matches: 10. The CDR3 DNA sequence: TGTGCCAGCAGCCCTGGCGGGAGTCGCGATGAGCAGTTCTTC. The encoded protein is CASSPGGSRDEQFF.

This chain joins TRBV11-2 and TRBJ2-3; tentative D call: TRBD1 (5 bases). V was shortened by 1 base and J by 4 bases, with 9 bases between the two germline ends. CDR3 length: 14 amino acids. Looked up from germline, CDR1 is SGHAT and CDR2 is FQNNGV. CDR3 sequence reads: CASSLAGNADTQYF. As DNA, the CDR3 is TGTGCCAGCAGCTTAGCAGGGAACGCAGATACGCAGTATTTT. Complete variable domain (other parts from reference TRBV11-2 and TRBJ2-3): EAGVAQSPRYKIIEKRQSVAFWCNPISGHATLYWYQQILGQGPKLLIQFQNNGVVDDSQLPKDRFSAERLKGVDSTLKIQPAKLEDSAVYLCASSLAGNADTQYFGPGTRLTVL.

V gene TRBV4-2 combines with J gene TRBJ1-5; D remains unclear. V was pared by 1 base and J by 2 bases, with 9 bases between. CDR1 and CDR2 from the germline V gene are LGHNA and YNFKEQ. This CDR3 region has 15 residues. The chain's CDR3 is CASSQGGDGNQPQHF. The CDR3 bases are TGTGCCAGCAGCCAAGGAGGAGATGGCAATCAGCCCCAGCATTTT.

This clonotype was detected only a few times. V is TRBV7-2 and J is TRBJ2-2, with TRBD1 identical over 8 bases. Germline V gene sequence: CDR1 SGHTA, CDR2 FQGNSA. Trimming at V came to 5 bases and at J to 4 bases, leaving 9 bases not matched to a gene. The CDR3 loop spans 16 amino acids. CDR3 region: CASSTGTGRGTGELFF. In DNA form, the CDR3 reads TGTGCCAGCAGCACAGGGACAGGACGGGGCACCGGGGAGCTGTTTTTT.

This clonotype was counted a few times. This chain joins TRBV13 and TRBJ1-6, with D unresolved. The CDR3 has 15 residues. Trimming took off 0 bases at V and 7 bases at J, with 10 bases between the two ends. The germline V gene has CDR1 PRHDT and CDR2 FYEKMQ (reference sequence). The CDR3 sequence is CASSLGPSGNSPLHF. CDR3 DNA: TGTGCCAGCAGCTTAGGACCCTCTGGGAATTCACCCCTCCACTTT.

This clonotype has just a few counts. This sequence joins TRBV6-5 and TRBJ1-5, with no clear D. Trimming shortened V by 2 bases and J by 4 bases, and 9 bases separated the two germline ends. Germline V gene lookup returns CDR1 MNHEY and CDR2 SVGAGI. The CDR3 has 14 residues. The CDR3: CASSYGQPNQPQHF. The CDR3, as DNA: TGTGCCAGCAGTTACGGCCAGCCTAATCAGCCCCAGCATTTT.

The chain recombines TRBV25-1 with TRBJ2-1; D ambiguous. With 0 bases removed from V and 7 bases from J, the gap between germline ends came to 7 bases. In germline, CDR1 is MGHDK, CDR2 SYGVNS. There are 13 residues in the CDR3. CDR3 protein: CASSEYSWNEQFF. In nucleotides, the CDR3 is TGTGCCAGCAGTGAATACTCGTGGAATGAGCAGTTCTTC.

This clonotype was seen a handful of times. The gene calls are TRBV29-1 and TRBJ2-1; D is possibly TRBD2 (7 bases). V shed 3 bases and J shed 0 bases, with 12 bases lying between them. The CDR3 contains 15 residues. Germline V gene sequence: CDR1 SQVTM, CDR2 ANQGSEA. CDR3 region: CSVERGGGSYNEQFF. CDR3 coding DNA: TGCAGCGTTGAGAGGGGAGGGGGCTCCTACAATGAGCAGTTCTTC.

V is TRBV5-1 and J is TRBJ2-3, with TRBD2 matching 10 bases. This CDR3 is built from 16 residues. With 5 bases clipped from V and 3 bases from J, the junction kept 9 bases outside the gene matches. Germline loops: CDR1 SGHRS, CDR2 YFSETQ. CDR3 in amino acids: CASSPQRGGSTDTQYF. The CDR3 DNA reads TGCGCCAGCAGTCCTCAGCGGGGGGGTTCGACAGATACGCAGTATTTT.

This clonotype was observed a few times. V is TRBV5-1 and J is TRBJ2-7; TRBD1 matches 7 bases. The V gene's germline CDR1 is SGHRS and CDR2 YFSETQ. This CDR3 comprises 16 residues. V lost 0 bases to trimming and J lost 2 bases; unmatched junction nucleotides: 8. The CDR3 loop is CASSLASGQGAYEQYF. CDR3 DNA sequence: TGCGCCAGCAGCTTGGCCTCTGGGCAGGGGGCCTACGAGCAGTACTTC. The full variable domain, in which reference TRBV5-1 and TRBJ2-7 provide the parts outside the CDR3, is KAGVTQTPRYLIKTRGQQVTLSCSPISGHRSVSWYQQTPGQGLQFLFEYFSETQRNKGNFPGRFSGRQFSNSRSEMNVSTLELGDSALYLCASSLASGQGAYEQYFGPGTRLTVT.